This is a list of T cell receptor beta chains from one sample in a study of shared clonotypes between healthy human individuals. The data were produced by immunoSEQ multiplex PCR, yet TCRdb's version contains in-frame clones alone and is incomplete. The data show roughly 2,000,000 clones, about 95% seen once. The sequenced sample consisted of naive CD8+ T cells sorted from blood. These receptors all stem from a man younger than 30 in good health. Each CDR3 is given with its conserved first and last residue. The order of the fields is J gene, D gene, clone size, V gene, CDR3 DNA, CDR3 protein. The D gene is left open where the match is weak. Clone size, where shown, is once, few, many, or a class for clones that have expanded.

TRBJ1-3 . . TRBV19 TGTGCCAGTAGTCCTGGGGGTGAAGGGTCTGGAAACACCATATATTTT CASSPGGEGSGNTIYF
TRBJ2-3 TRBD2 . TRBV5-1 TGCGCCAGCAGGGCCCCACTAGCGGGGCTTAGCACAGATACGCAGTATTTT CASRAPLAGLSTDTQYF
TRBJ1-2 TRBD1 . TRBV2 TGTGCCAGCAGTGGGGACAGGGATTATAACTATGGCTACACCTTC CASSGDRDYNYGYTF
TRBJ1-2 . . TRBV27 TGTGCCAGCAGTGTCTCCGGGACAAACTATGGCTACACCTTC CASSVSGTNYGYTF
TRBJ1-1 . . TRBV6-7 TGTGCCAAAGGAAACACTGAAGCTTTCTTT CAKGNTEAFF
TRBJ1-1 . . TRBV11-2 TGTGCCAGCAGCTTAGGATTGGGATCTGGGGCTTTCTTT CASSLGLGSGAFF
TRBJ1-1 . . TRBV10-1 TGCGCCAGCAGTGAGTCGTGGGGCTCTGAAGCTTTCTTT CASSESWGSEAFF
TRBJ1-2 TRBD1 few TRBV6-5 TGTGCCAGCAGTTACTTGGGGACAGGGTTCGGCTACACCTTC CASSYLGTGFGYTF
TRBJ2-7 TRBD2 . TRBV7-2 TGTGCCAGCAGCTTAGCGTACCCCTCTAGCGGGGAACAGTACTTC CASSLAYPSSGEQYF
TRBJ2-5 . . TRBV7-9 TGTGCCAGCAGATTACTCAGGTTTCAAGAGACCCAGTACTTC CASRLLRFQETQYF
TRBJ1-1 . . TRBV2 TGTGCCAGCAGTGAATGGGACGGCAACACTGAAGCTTTCTTT CASSEWDGNTEAFF
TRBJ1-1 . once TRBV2 TGTGCCAGCAGTGAAGCGTATGGGGAAACTGAAGCTTTCTTT CASSEAYGETEAFF
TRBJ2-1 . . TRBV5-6 TGTGCCAGCAGCTTGGTGGCTAGCGAGAGCTCCTACAATGAGCAGTTCTTC CASSLVASESSYNEQFF
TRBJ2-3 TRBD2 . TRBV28 TGTGCCAGCAGTGTAACTCCTTGGGAAAGCGGGGGGAGGAGACCCACAGATACGCAGTATTTT CASSVTPWESGGRRPTDTQYF
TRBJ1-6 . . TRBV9 TGTGCCAGCAGCGTATCGGGATCGGATTCACCCCTCCACTTT CASSVSGSDSPLHF
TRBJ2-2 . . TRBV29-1 TGCAGCGTAAGGGTCTCCGGGGAGCTGTTTTTT CSVRVSGELFF
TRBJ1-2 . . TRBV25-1 TGTGCCAGCAGTGAATGGAAGGAAGACTATGGCTACACCTTC CASSEWKEDYGYTF
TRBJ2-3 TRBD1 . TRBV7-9 TGTGCCAGCAGCTTAAGGACAGGGGGGATCACAGATACGCAGTATTTT CASSLRTGGITDTQYF
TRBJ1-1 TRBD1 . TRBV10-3 TGTGCCATCAGTTTAGAGACAGGGTGGGACACTGAAGCTTTCTTT CAISLETGWDTEAFF
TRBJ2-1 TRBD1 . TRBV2 TGTGCCAGCGAGAACCCGGACAGGGAAAACTACAATGAGCAGTTCTTC CASENPDRENYNEQFF
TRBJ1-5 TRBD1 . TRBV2 TGTGCCAGCAGTGGGGGACAGGGTGTTCAGCCCCAGCATTTT CASSGGQGVQPQHF
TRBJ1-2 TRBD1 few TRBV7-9 TGTGCCAGCAGCTATGGACAGGGCTATGGCTACACCTTC CASSYGQGYGYTF
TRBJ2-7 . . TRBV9 TGTGCCAGCAGCGTAGGGGGGGGCTACTCCTACGAGCAGTACTTC CASSVGGGYSYEQYF
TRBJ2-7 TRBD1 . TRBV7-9 TGTGCCAGCAGCGTAGGTGGGACAGCTGGCTACGAGCAGTACTTC CASSVGGTAGYEQYF
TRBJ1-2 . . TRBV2 TGTGCCAGCCTCAATCCCTCGGAATTGGCAGGGCACTATGGCTACACCTTC CASLNPSELAGHYGYTF
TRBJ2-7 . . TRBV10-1 TGCGCCAGCAGTGAGTCGAATAGGGCCTACGAGCAGTACTTC CASSESNRAYEQYF
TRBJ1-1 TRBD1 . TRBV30 TGTGCCTGGAGTGTATGGGGACAGTCAGAAGCTTTCTTT CAWSVWGQSEAFF
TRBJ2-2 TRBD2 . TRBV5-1 TGCGCCAGCAGCTTGGTGATGGCTAGCGGGGGGTACGACACCGGGGAGCTGTTTTTT CASSLVMASGGYDTGELFF
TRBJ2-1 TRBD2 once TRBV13 TGTGCCAGCAGTACAGGGTTGCCCCTCAGCGGGGGGGGCCATGAGCAGTTCTTC CASSTGLPLSGGGHEQFF
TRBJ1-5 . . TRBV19 TGTGCCAGTAACAACAACAGGGTATCGGGCCAGCCCCAGCATTTT CASNNNRVSGQPQHF
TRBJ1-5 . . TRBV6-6 TGTGCCAGCAGTTACAGGGGCAATCAGCCCCAGCATTTT CASSYRGNQPQHF
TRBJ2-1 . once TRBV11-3 TGTGCCAGCAGCTCCGGGGCGTACAATGAGCAGTTCTTC CASSSGAYNEQFF
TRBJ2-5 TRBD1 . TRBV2 TGTGCCAGCAGAACGGGACAGAGTCAAGAGACCCAGTACTTC CASRTGQSQETQYF
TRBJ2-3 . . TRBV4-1 TGCGCCAGCAGCCATTCGGGGGCCCGCACAGATACGCAGTATTTT CASSHSGARTDTQYF
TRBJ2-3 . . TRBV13 TGTGCCAGCAGCTTAAAGGACAGCACAGATACGCAGTATTTT CASSLKDSTDTQYF
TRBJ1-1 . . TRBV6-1 TGTGCCAGCCAGTTGGGACAGAACACTGAAGCTTTCTTT CASQLGQNTEAFF
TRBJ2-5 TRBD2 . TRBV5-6 TGTGCCAGCAGTTCGAGCGGGGGCCTCCAAGAGACCCAGTACTTC CASSSSGGLQETQYF
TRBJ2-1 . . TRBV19 TGTGCCAGTAGTGCCGACCCGGGGAATGAGCAGTTCTTC CASSADPGNEQFF
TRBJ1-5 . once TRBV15 TGTGCCACCAGCAGAGATAGAGATTTCAATCAGCCCCAGCATTTT CATSRDRDFNQPQHF
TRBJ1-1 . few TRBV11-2 TGTGCCAGCAGCTTAGAGGTGTACACTGAAGCTTTCTTT CASSLEVYTEAFF
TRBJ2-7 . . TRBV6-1 TGTGCCAGCAGTGAAAAATCGGATATTTCGTTCTACGAGCAGTACTTC CASSEKSDISFYEQYF
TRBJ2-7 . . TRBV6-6 TGTGCCAGCAGTCACCTCATGGAGTCGGCCTACGAGCAGTACTTC CASSHLMESAYEQYF
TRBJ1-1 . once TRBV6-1 TGTGCCAGCAGGGAGCGTGGAACTGAAGCTTTCTTT CASRERGTEAFF